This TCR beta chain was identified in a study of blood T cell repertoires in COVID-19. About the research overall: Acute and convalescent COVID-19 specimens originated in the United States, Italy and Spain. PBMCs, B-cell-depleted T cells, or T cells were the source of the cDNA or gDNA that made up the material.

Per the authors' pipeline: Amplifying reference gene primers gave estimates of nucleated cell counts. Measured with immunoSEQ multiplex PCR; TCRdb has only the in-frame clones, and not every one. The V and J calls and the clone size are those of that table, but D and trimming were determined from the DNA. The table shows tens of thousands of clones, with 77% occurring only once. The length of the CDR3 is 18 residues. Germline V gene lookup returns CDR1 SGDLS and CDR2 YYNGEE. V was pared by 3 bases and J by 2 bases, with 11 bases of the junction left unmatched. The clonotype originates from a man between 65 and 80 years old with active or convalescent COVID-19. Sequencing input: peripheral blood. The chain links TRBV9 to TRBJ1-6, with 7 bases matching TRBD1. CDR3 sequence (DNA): TGTGCCAGCAGCGGCCCCAGGGGGGAAAGCCCCTATAATTCACCCCTCCACTTT. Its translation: CASSGPRGESPYNSPLHF.